This T cell receptor beta chain was captured in a study of post-analysis software for immune sequencing data. Findings and limits, study-wide: Among multiple sclerosis patients, normalized Chao1 diversity was significantly below that of controls.

Unique molecular identifiers were built into the TCR beta cDNA libraries. TCRdb ran MiXCR on the PCR reads and lists one entry per CDR3 protein. The sample has roughly 650,000 distinct CDR3 sequences, roughly three fifths seen once. This clonotype was seen more than once but under ten times. The antigen is not known. Sequenced material: blood. The receptor was isolated from a girl aged 2 to 10 with multiple sclerosis.

In DNA, the CDR3 is TGCAGTGCTACCCCAACCGCGGCCACAGATACGCAGTATTTT. Its protein product is CSATPTAATDTQYF. This chain uses TRBV20-1 with TRBJ2-3; D is unclear. V shed 4 bases and J shed 2 bases, with 13 bases lying between them. CDR3 length: 14 residues. Germline CDR1 and CDR2: DFQATT and SNEGSKA (reference sequence).